A single sample is the source of the 19 T cell receptor beta chains below, sequenced in a study of T cell responses to AZD1222 COVID-19 vaccine. Sequenced by immunoSEQ multiplex PCR; TCRdb stores in-frame clones only, minus some. The table lists about 200,000 clones, approximately 94% of them singletons. The specimen comprised peripheral blood, sampled 28 days after the second AZD1222 dose. All receptors come from an adult who received the AZD1222 COVID-19 vaccine.

This chain joins TRBV18 and TRBJ1-1; D is perhaps TRBD1 (6 bases). Trimming shortened V by 3 bases and J by 1 base, and 15 bases separated the two germline ends. This CDR3 spans 16 amino acids. Germline-derived CDR1 and CDR2 are KGHSH and LQKENI. The DNA of the CDR3 is TGTGCCAGCTCACCGGCACAGGGTAGGACGAACACTGAAGCTTTCTTT. Translation: CASSPAQGRTNTEAFF.

The J gene is TRBJ2-3, the V gene TRBV7-9; D remains ambiguous. The CDR3 consists of 14 residues. The V gene lost 4 bases and the J gene lost 6 bases, with 14 bases spanning the gap. Per germline, CDR1 SEHNR and CDR2 FQNEAQ (reference sequence). The CDR3 spells CASSSTLWADTQYF. The CDR3 DNA reads TGTGCCAGCAGCTCGACCCTGTGGGCGGATACGCAGTATTTT.

The chain employs TRBV9 and TRBJ1-4; D is perhaps TRBD1 (5 bases). V was pared by 0 bases and J by 5 bases, with 14 bases between. Looked up from germline, CDR1 is SGDLS and CDR2 is YYNGEE. The CDR3 is made up of 16 amino acids. The CDR3 sequence: CASSVGGVGTNEKLFF. The CDR3 DNA follows: TGTGCCAGCAGCGTAGGAGGTGTGGGGACCAATGAAAAACTGTTTTTT.

The chain recombines TRBV24-1 with TRBJ1-5; D is unresolved. The ends were cut back, 2 bases at V and 5 bases at J, with 9 bases in the middle. This CDR3 is 14 amino acids long. Germline values: CDR1 KGHDR, CDR2 SFDVKD. CDR3 nucleotide sequence: TGTGCCACCAGTGATTCAAGGGTCCATCAGCCCCAGCATTTT. Translating gives CATSDSRVHQPQHF.

CDR3 residues: CASSRGFLKNYGYTF. The CDR3 DNA reads TGTGCCAGCAGTAGGGGATTTCTCAAGAACTATGGCTACACCTTC. The gene calls are TRBV6-5 and TRBJ1-2, with D possibly being TRBD1 (5 bases). Germline CDR1 MNHEY, CDR2 SVGAGI. This CDR3 region has 15 residues. The V end was cut by 5 bases, the J end by 2 bases, with 15 bases between.

The chain joins TRBV6-2 or TRBV6-3 to TRBJ1-1; 8 positions match TRBD1. The CDR3 runs 14 residues. Per the germline V gene, CDR1 is MNHEY and CDR2 is SVGEGT. The J segment lost 1 base and the V segment lost 5 bases, leaving 3 bases of the junction unmatched. Here the CDR3 reads CASSRDRGNTEAFF. Written as DNA, the CDR3 is TGTGCCAGCAGTCGCGACAGGGGGAACACTGAAGCTTTCTTT.

The chain combines TRBV24-1 with TRBJ2-5; no clear D gene. Trimming removed 1 base at V and 4 bases at J, with 6 bases between. The CDR3 length is 13 residues. The germline V gene encodes CDR1 KGHDR and CDR2 SFDVKD. The CDR3 region has the DNA TGTGCCACCAGTGATTTCCCCGGAGAGACCCAGTACTTC. Its translation: CATSDFPGETQYF.

The rearrangement joins TRBV30 to TRBJ1-6; D might be TRBD1 (5 bases). Deletions cut 3 bases from V and 10 bases from J, with 13 bases between. The CDR3 is made up of 13 amino acids. The germline gives CDR1 GTSNPN, CDR2 SVGIG (reference sequence). The CDR3 DNA reads as TGTGCCTGGAGGTTGCAGGGCTACTCACCCCTCCACTTT. Protein sequence: CAWRLQGYSPLHF.

This clone was detected only a few times. The chain carries TRBV4-1 and TRBJ1-6; D gene ambiguous. Between the trimmed V and J ends, which lost 0 bases and 9 bases, there was a span of 12 bases. The CDR3 covers 15 residues. Germline assignment: CDR1 MGHRA and CDR2 YSYEKL. The CDR3 nucleotides are TGCGCCAGCAGCCAAGAAAGGTATCAGTTTTCACCCCTCCACTTT. Translation: CASSQERYQFSPLHF.

About this clone itself: Other DNA sequences within the sample encode an identical CDR3. The CDR3 here is CASSLAGGPGNEQFF. The CDR3 nucleotides are TGTGCCAGCAGTTTAGCGGGTGGACCCGGGAATGAGCAGTTCTTC. The J gene is TRBJ2-1, the V gene TRBV28, with D possibly being TRBD2 (5 bases). Germline V gene sequence: CDR1 MDHEN, CDR2 SYDVKM. This CDR3 spans 15 amino acids. V lost 2 bases and J lost 7, with 15 bases in between.

The V call is TRBV19, the J call TRBJ1-1, with D possibly matching TRBD1 (6 bases). The V gene's germline CDR1 is LNHDA and CDR2 SQIVND (reference sequence). Trimming pared 6 bases from V and 5 bases from J, leaving 19 bases between. This CDR3 contains 15 residues. The CDR3 coding sequence is TGTGCCAGTAGACGCGGACAGCCGCCAGGTACTGAAGCTTTCTTT. It is translated as CASRRGQPPGTEAFF.

The rearrangement uses TRBV5-1 and TRBJ1-3; D unclear. The CDR3 extends over 14 amino acids. Germline V CDR1 and CDR2: SGHRS, YFSETQ. V lost 1 base and J 0 bases, leaving 5 bases between the germline ends. CDR3 loop: CASSLYSSGNTIYF. The CDR3 nucleotides are TGCGCCAGCAGCTTGTACAGCTCTGGAAACACCATATATTTT.

This chain's CDR3 is CASSVGYPSSATQYF. The CDR3 DNA is TGTGCCAGCAGCGTCGGTTATCCTAGCAGCGCGACCCAGTACTTC. The J gene is TRBJ2-5, the V gene TRBV9, with D possibly TRBD2 on 5 matching bases. Germline V gene sequence: CDR1 SGDLS, CDR2 YYNGEE. V was clipped by 2 bases and J by 7 bases, with 18 bases between them. The CDR3 contains 15 residues.

The gene calls are TRBV4-1 and TRBJ2-6; D ambiguous. V lost 0 bases and J 2 bases, leaving 8 bases between the germline ends. This CDR3 region has 16 residues. Germline CDR1 is MGHRA and CDR2 is YSYEKL. This CDR3 is CASSQEYGAGANVLTF. CDR3 nucleotides: TGCGCCAGCAGCCAAGAATACGGCGCTGGGGCCAACGTCCTGACTTTC.

This chain connects TRBV11-2 to TRBJ2-1; the match to TRBD1 covers 9 bases. J lost 7 bases, V lost 5 bases, and 12 bases had no gene match. There are 16 residues in the CDR3. Germline V gene data show CDR1 as SGHAT and CDR2 as FQNNGV. The CDR3 DNA reads TGTGCCAGCAGCCCACGTCGAACAGGGGGCTTTAATGAGCAGTTCTTC. Translation gives CASSPRRTGGFNEQFF.

The V and J genes are TRBV29-1 and TRBJ2-7; possible D gene TRBD1, 5 bases. The V end was cut by 2 bases, the J end by 7 bases, with 9 bases between. Looked up from germline, CDR1 is SQVTM and CDR2 is ANQGSEA. The CDR3 length is 11 residues. CDR3 in DNA: TGCAGCGTTGAATCAGGGTGGGAGCAGTACTTC. As protein: CSVESGWEQYF.

The chain employs TRBV28 and TRBJ2-7; 8 bases are a match to TRBD1. This CDR3 comprises 14 residues. V lost 7 bases to trimming and J lost 1 base; unmatched junction nucleotides: 6. Per germline, CDR1 MDHEN and CDR2 SYDVKM. The CDR3 spells CASTRTGSSYEQYF. CDR3 nucleotides: TGTGCCAGCACCAGGACAGGGAGTTCCTACGAGCAGTACTTC.

V is TRBV11-2 and J is TRBJ1-5; 7 bases line up with TRBD1. V lost 5 bases to trimming and J lost 2 bases; unmatched junction nucleotides: 3. In germline, CDR1 is SGHAT, CDR2 FQNNGV. The CDR3 totals 14 residues. The CDR3 loop reads CASSPDRGNQPQHF. Here the CDR3 DNA reads TGTGCCAGCAGCCCAGACAGGGGCAATCAGCCCCAGCATTTT. The full variable domain, its missing parts supplied by reference TRBV11-2 and TRBJ1-5, is EAGVAQSPRYKIIEKRQSVAFWCNPISGHATLYWYQQILGQGPKLLIQFQNNGVVDDSQLPKDRFSAERLKGVDSTLKIQPAKLEDSAVYLCASSPDRGNQPQHFGDGTRLSIL.

This clone was detected once. This chain joins TRBV29-1 and TRBJ1-1; possible D gene TRBD1, 5 bases. V lost 3 bases and J lost 3, with 14 bases in between. Germline values: CDR1 SQVTM, CDR2 ANQGSEA. The CDR3 consists of 14 residues. CDR3 nucleotide sequence: TGCAGCGTTGAGGTAAAAGGGGTGTACACTGAAGCTTTCTTT. It translates to CSVEVKGVYTEAFF.